The 15 T cell receptor beta chains presented below share a single source sample, sequenced in a study of tumor-infiltrating lymphocytes in primary liver carcinoma. TCR beta cDNA was reverse-transcribed from around 0.55 ug of total RNA. The reaction used a constant-region primer and ProtoScript II reverse transcriptase. Libraries for TCR beta were built through three nested multiplex PCR rounds, which together made up a slightly modified ARM-PCR procedure. With TRBV1-TRBV30 forward primers and a C-beta reverse primer, the first two PCR rounds were run for 10 to 11 cycles each. TCRdb used MiXCR to reprocess the multiplex PCR reads, holding one entry per CDR3 protein. The sample carries 100,000 to 150,000 distinct CDR3 sequences, 64% recorded once. Co-extracting RNA and DNA was done with roughly 17-31 mg of unsorted bulk tissue as input. Sequences were obtained from liver tumor tissue from sampling region 3. Documented subset: tumor region T3, left-lateral pole. These receptor sequences come from a woman aged 55-69 years with primary liver carcinoma and hepatitis B virus infection.

This clonotype was observed once. One junction end disagrees with the germline gene, perhaps due to a read error. The rearrangement links TRBV11-2 to TRBJ2-3; TRBD2 agrees at 7 bases. CDR1 is SGHAT, CDR2 FQNNGV, per germline. The CDR3 has 15 residues. CDR3 DNA sequence: TGTGCGAGCAGCCCTGAAGTAGCGGGCCCAGATACGCAGTATTTT. Its protein product is CASSPEVAGPDTQYF.

V and J are TRBV18 and TRBJ2-1; D is unresolved. There are 16 residues in the CDR3. Trimming removed 2 bases from V and 5 bases from J, with 16 bases in between. Per the germline V gene, CDR1 is KGHSH and CDR2 is LQKENI. CDR3 DNA sequence: TGTGCCAGCTCACCAACGCAGAATCTACTGGACAATGAGCAGTTCTTC. Residues: CASSPTQNLLDNEQFF. Using reference TRBV18 and TRBJ2-1 for the parts outside the CDR3, the full variable domain is NAGVMQNPRHLVRRRGQEARLRCSPMKGHSHVYWYRQLPEEGLKFMVYLQKENIIDESGMPKERFSAEFPKEGPSILRIQQVVRGDSAAYFCASSPTQNLLDNEQFFGPGTRLTVL.

This clonotype has at least ten counts. The chain employs TRBV6-2 or TRBV6-3 and TRBJ1-5; possible D gene TRBD1, 5 bases. V was shortened by 6 bases and J by 3 bases, with 18 bases between the two germline ends. This CDR3 contains 16 residues. The germline V gene has CDR1 MNHEY and CDR2 SVGEGT. As DNA, the CDR3 is TGTGCCAGCAGCCCAAGTAGGGGAAGGAACAATCAGCCCCAGCATTTT. This sequence encodes CASSPSRGRNNQPQHF.

Comment on this clonotype: One junction end disagrees with the germline gene, perhaps due to a read error. J is TRBJ2-1 and V is TRBV12-3 or TRBV12-4; D may be TRBD2 (5 bases). The CDR3 consists of 15 residues. CDR3 coding DNA: TGTACCAGCAGAGACGAGCTGGAGGCCCCCAATGAGCAGCTCTTC. This sequence encodes CTSRDELEAPNEQLF.

The sample holds many counts of this clonotype. The J gene is TRBJ1-5, the V gene TRBV29-1, with 7 bases aligning to TRBD1. CDR3 size: 12 residues. V trimming: 7 bases; J trimming: 6 bases; junction bases outside the gene matches: 6. Germline V gene sequence: CDR1 SQVTM, CDR2 ANQGSEA. CDR3 residues: CSAGQEGQPQHF. For the CDR3, the DNA is TGCAGCGCCGGACAGGAAGGTCAGCCCCAGCATTTT. Using reference TRBV29-1 and TRBJ1-5 for the parts outside the CDR3, the full variable domain is SAVISQKPSRDICQRGTSLTIQCQVDSQVTMMFWYRQQPGQSLTLIATANQGSEATYESGFVIDKFPISRPNLTFSTLTVSNMSPEDSSIYLCSAGQEGQPQHFGDGTRLSIL.

This clonotype was counted many times. This sequence joins TRBV6-1 and TRBJ2-5, with a weak D call TRBD2 (6 bases). Trimming removed 3 bases at V and 1 base at J, with 21 bases between. The CDR3 extends over 18 amino acids. Germline loops: CDR1 MNHNS, CDR2 SASEGT. CDR3 amino acids: CASSDFWRAGLAQETQYF. The CDR3, as DNA: TGTGCCAGCAGTGATTTTTGGAGGGCCGGTTTGGCCCAAGAGACCCAGTACTTC.

A remark on this clonotype: A clone one base away is much larger, so this may be a read error. The CDR3 protein is CASSPRRGGERYNEQFF. The CDR3 nucleotides read TGTGCCAGCAGCCCTAGGCGGGGGGGGGAGCGTTACAATGAGCAGTTCTTC. The V gene is TRBV7-9, the J gene TRBJ2-1, with 9 bases lining up with TRBD2. CDR3 size: 17 residues. V lost 5 bases, J lost 4 bases, and 12 bases stayed unmatched. Looked up from germline, CDR1 is SEHNR and CDR2 is FQNEAQ (reference sequence).

On this clonotype itself: One junction end disagrees with the germline gene, perhaps due to a read error. V is TRBV11-2 and J is TRBJ2-7, with 9 bases identical to TRBD2. Germline V gives CDR1 SGHAT, CDR2 FQNNGV. This CDR3 contains 18 residues. CDR3 coding DNA: TGTGCCACCAGCGTGCAGGGTGAGGCTAGCGGGATTGCGTACGGGCAGTACTTC. Its protein product is CATSVQGEASGIAYGQYF.

CDR3 protein: CASSPRLLYERYF. DNA of the CDR3: TGTGCCAGCAGCCCCCGTTTACTCTACGAGCGTTACTTC. V is TRBV4-2 and J is TRBJ2-7; D gene unclear. Germline V gene sequence: CDR1 LGHNA, CDR2 YNFKEQ. V shed 4 bases and J shed 13 bases, with 20 bases lying between them. There are 13 residues in the CDR3.

Regarding this clonotype: No conserved phenylalanine or tryptophan is present at the end of the CDR3, so a read error is the likely explanation. This rearrangement joins TRBV29-1 to TRBJ1-3; D uncertain. This CDR3 spans 14 amino acids. Germline assignment: CDR1 SQVTM and CDR2 ANQGSEA. The V and J ends lost 4 bases and 13 bases respectively, with 23 bases between them. DNA for the CDR3: TGCAGCGTTGGGACTGCCTTCTCTGGAATCACTATATATTCT. Translation gives CSVGTAFSGITIYS.

On this clonotype itself: Because the CDR3 is missing its conserved closing phenylalanine or tryptophan, this is likely a read error. The rearrangement joins TRBV7-9 to TRBJ2-5, with TRBD2 matching 12 bases. Germline V gene data show CDR1 as SEHNR and CDR2 as FQNEAQ (reference sequence). The CDR3 is made up of 17 amino acids. Trimming removed 1 base from V and 2 bases from J; junction bases left unmatched: 5. The CDR3 loop is CASSLGVTSGSQETQYI. CDR3 nucleotides: TGTGCCAGCAGCTTAGGAGTGACTAGCGGGAGTCAAGAGACCCAGTACATC.

V and J are TRBV7-6 and TRBJ2-7; D remains unclear. The germline gives CDR1 SGHVS, CDR2 FNYEAQ. Between the trimmed V and J ends, which lost 4 bases and 2 bases, there was a span of 12 bases. This CDR3 region has 14 residues. CDR3 bases: TGTGCCAGCAGCTCCGGCCCAGGCGCCTACGAGCAGTACTTC. Translating it yields CASSSGPGAYEQYF.

This chain links TRBV7-2 with TRBJ2-1, with D perhaps matching TRBD2 (6 bases). V was clipped by 5 bases and J by 7 bases, with 21 bases between them. Germline loops: CDR1 SGHTA, CDR2 FQGNSA. The CDR3 spans 16 residues. The CDR3 is CASSGPGTPRWNEQFF. The CDR3 coding sequence is TGTGCCAGCAGCGGCCCCGGGACTCCCCGGTGGAATGAGCAGTTCTTC.

For this clonotype: A junction end diverges from the germline sequence, so it may reflect a read error. The chain employs TRBV11-2 and TRBJ2-7; 7 bases align to TRBD1. Per germline, CDR1 SGHAT and CDR2 FQNNGV. The CDR3 contains 15 residues. In nucleotides, the CDR3 is TGTGCCAGCAGCGCAACAGGGGACACCTCCTACGGGCAGTACTTT. Translation: CASSATGDTSYGQYF.

Worth noting for this clonotype: The junction departs from the called germline gene at one end, perhaps through a read error. The genes are TRBV11-2 and TRBJ2-5; 7 nucleotides line up with TRBD1. The CDR3 contains 14 residues. The germline V gene encodes CDR1 SGHAT and CDR2 FQNNGV. CDR3 in DNA: TGCGCCAGCAGTCCGACAGGGCGGCAAGAGACCCAGTACTTC. It encodes CASSPTGRQETQYF.